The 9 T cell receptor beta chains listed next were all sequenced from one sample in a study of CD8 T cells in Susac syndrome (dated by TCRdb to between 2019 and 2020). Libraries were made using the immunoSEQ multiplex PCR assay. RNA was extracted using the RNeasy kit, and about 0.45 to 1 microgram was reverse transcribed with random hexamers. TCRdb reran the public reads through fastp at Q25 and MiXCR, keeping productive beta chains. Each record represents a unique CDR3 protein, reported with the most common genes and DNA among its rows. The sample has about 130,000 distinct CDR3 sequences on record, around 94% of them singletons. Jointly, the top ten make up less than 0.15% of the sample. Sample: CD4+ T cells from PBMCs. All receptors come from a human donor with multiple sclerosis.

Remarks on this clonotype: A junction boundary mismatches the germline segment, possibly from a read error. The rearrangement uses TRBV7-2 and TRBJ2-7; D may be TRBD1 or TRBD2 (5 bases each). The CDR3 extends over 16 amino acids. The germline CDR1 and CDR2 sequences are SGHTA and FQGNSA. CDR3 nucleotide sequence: TGTGCCAGCAGCCTAGCCCCCCGGGACGCTTACCCCGAGCAGTACTTC. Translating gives CASSLAPRDAYPEQYF.

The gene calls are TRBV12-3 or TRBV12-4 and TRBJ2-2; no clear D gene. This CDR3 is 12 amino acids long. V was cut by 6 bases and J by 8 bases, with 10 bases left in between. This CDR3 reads CASSPLRGELFF. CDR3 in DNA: TGTGCCAGCAGCCCTTTGAGGGGGGAGCTGTTTTTT.

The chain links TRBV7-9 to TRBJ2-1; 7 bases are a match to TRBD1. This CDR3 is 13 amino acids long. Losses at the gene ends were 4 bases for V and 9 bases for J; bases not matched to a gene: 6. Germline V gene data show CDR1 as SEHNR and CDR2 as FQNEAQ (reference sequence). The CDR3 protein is CASSSRGSGEQFF. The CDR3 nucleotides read TGTGCCAGCAGCTCCAGGGGGAGCGGTGAGCAGTTCTTC.

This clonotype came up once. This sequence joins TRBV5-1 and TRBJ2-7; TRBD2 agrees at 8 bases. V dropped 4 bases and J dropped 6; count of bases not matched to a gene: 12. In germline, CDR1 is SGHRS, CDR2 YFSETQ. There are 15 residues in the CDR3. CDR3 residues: CASSPGGGRRLEQYF. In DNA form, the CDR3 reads TGCGCCAGCAGCCCCGGGGGGGGACGGCGCCTCGAGCAGTACTTC.

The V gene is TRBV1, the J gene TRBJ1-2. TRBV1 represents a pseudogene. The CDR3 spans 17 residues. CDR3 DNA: TGCACCAGCAGCCAACCCCCGGGGGGGCAGAGACCGCTTGGCTACACCTTC. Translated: CTSSQPPGGQRPLGYTF.

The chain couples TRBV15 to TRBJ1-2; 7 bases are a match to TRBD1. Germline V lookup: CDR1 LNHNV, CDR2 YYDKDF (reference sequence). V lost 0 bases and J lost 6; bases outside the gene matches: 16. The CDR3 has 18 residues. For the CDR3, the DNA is TGTGCCACCAGCAGAGACTTGGGACAGACTACCGGGACTGATGGCTACACCTTC. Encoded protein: CATSRDLGQTTGTDGYTF.

The chain's CDR3 is CASSVISGEITDTQYF. CDR3 DNA: TGTGCCAGCAGCGTAATTAGCGGCGAAATCACAGATACGCAGTATTTT. The rearrangement uses TRBV9 and TRBJ2-3, with D possibly TRBD2 on 6 matching bases. CDR1 and CDR2 (germline): SGDLS, YYNGEE. V was clipped by 1 base and J by 2 bases, with 14 bases between them. The CDR3 has 16 residues.

The CDR3 DNA sequence: TGTGCCAGCAGTTACGGGGTTTTGAACACTGAAGCTTTCTTT. Residues: CASSYGVLNTEAFF. V is TRBV6-5 and J is TRBJ1-1; D gene ambiguous. Trimming removed 2 bases at V and 0 bases at J, with 7 bases between. Germline CDR1 reads MNHEY; CDR2 reads SVGAGI. This CDR3 has 14 residues.

CDR3 coding DNA: TGCAGTGCTACAAAAGGGATAGGTGAAAAACTGTTTTTT. Translated: CSATKGIGEKLFF. V usage is TRBV20-1 and J usage is TRBJ1-4; no firm D call. Germline CDR1 and CDR2: DFQATT and SNEGSKA (reference sequence). This CDR3 region has 13 residues. Trimming cost V 4 bases and J 7 bases, with 13 bases left between them.